Each of the 21 T cell receptor beta chains below was sequenced from the same sample in a study. TCRdb fed the RT-PCR reads into MiXCR, producing one record per CDR3 protein. Here the sample spans 650,000 to 800,000 distinct CDR3 sequences, approximately 15% being singletons. The sequencing input was memory CD4+ T cells from blood. The receptor source for this set is a female donor in good health, serving as a healthy control.

At least ten counts were recorded for this clonotype. The rearrangement joins TRBV29-1 to TRBJ2-7; TRBD2 matches at 14 bases. Trimming took 5 bases from V and 12 from J; bases not matched to a gene: 6. This CDR3 is built from 12 residues. CDR1 and CDR2 from the germline V gene are SQVTM and ANQGSEA. The CDR3 DNA is TGCAGCGTTCAGACTAGCGGGAGGGTGCCGTACTTC. It encodes CSVQTSGRVPYF.

This clonotype was seen only a few times. The chain combines TRBV12-3 or TRBV12-4 with TRBJ1-1; TRBD1 aligns across 8 bases. The CDR3 totals 14 residues. The ends lost 5 bases at V and 11 bases at J; junction bases unmatched: 13. The CDR3 DNA reads TGTGCCAGCAGTGCACCACCGGGACAGGAAGGGGCTTTCTTT. As protein: CASSAPPGQEGAFF.

The DNA of the CDR3 is TGTGCCAGCAGGCGCGGGACTAGCGTCACCGGGGAGCTGTTTTTT. Its translation: CASRRGTSVTGELFF. This chain uses TRBV6-5 with TRBJ2-2; 10 nucleotides agree with TRBD2. The CDR3 runs 15 residues. J lost 4 bases, V lost 6 bases, and 5 bases had no gene match. Germline CDR1 is MNHEY and CDR2 is SVGAGI.

This clonotype was detected a few times. The chain joins TRBV20-1 to TRBJ2-1, with TRBD1 matching 8 bases. After removal of 6 bases from V and 9 bases from J, the junction contained 13 bases not matched to a gene. CDR3 size: 14 residues. The V gene's germline CDR1 is DFQATT and CDR2 SNEGSKA (reference sequence). CDR3 in amino acids: CSAPPGQGMGEQFF. CDR3 DNA: TGCAGTGCCCCCCCAGGACAGGGTATGGGTGAGCAGTTCTTC.

The chain carries TRBV3-1 and TRBJ2-3; 7 bases agree with TRBD2. The CDR3 has 13 amino acids. With V trimmed by 5 bases and J by 2 bases, 1 base remained unmatched. CDR1 and CDR2 from the germline V gene are LGHDT and YNNKEL (reference sequence). CDR3 nucleotides: TGTGCCAGCAGCGGGACTACCACAGATACGCAGTATTTT. Translated, it gives CASSGTTTDTQYF.

This clonotype was counted ten times or more. The chain couples TRBV5-1 to TRBJ2-5; TRBD1 is a possible D gene (6 bases). Germline assignment: CDR1 SGHRS and CDR2 YFSETQ. Trimming pared 5 bases from V and 1 base from J, leaving 12 bases between. This CDR3 is 14 amino acids long. The CDR3 DNA reads as TGCGCCAGCAGGTTACAGGGCTCCCAAGAGACCCAGTACTTC. As protein: CASRLQGSQETQYF. Complete variable domain (other parts from reference TRBV5-1 and TRBJ2-5): KAGVTQTPRYLIKTRGQQVTLSCSPISGHRSVSWYQQTPGQGLQFLFEYFSETQRNKGNFPGRFSGRQFSNSRSEMNVSTLELGDSALYLCASRLQGSQETQYFGPGTRLLVL.

The gene calls are TRBV28 and TRBJ2-1; D unresolved. CDR3 length: 15 residues. V was shortened by 3 bases and J by 9 bases, with 18 bases between the two germline ends. Germline CDR1 and CDR2: MDHEN and SYDVKM. CDR3 DNA sequence: TGTGCCAGCAGTTTGGGTTATCCCTTCCACGGTGAGCAGTTCTTC. The encoded protein is CASSLGYPFHGEQFF.

This clonotype was counted once. The V gene is TRBV19, the J gene TRBJ2-6; D is unclear. Trimming pared 5 bases from V and 4 bases from J, leaving 12 bases between. The CDR3 is 15 amino acids. In germline, CDR1 is LNHDA, CDR2 SQIVND (reference sequence). CDR3 amino acids: CASSGSSSGANVLTF. The CDR3 nucleotides read TGTGCCAGTAGTGGCTCCAGTTCGGGGGCCAACGTCCTGACTTTC.

This sequence joins TRBV20-1 and TRBJ2-1; 12 bases match TRBD2. Looked up from germline, CDR1 is DFQATT and CDR2 is SNEGSKA (reference sequence). V lost 4 bases and J lost 7; bases outside the gene matches: 5. The CDR3 sequence is 14 residues long. CDR3 region: CSAMTSGSANEQFF. The CDR3 nucleotides are TGCAGTGCTATGACTAGCGGGAGCGCGAATGAGCAGTTCTTC.

This clonotype was counted a few times. The CDR3 protein is CASSPGQGGTGGNTIYF. CDR3 in DNA: TGTGCCAGCAGCCCGGGACAGGGAGGAACGGGAGGAAACACCATATATTTT. V gene TRBV3-1 combines with J gene TRBJ1-3, with TRBD1 matching over 9 bases. Germline CDR1 is LGHDT and CDR2 is YNNKEL (reference sequence). V was pared by 4 bases and J by 4 bases, with 11 bases of the junction left unmatched. CDR3 length equals 17 residues. Based on the CDR3 plus reference TRBV3-1 and TRBJ1-3, the full variable domain is DTAVSQTPKYLVTQMGNDKSIKCEQNLGHDTMYWYKQDSKKFLKIMFSYNNKELIINETVPNRFSPKSPDKAHLNLHINSLELGDSAVYFCASSPGQGGTGGNTIYFGEGSWLTVV.

This clonotype came up many times. The chain links TRBV4-3 to TRBJ2-4; a weak D match, TRBD2 (6 bases). The V and J ends lost 0 bases and 5 bases respectively, with 14 bases between them. The germline V gene encodes CDR1 LGHNA and CDR2 YSLEER. The CDR3 has 16 amino acids. The CDR3 loop is CASSQDLMRGENIQYF. CDR3 sequence (DNA): TGCGCCAGCAGCCAAGATCTTATGCGGGGAGAAAACATTCAGTACTTC.

This clonotype was counted many times. This chain joins TRBV20-1 and TRBJ2-3; the match to TRBD2 covers 8 bases. The length of the CDR3 is 16 residues. The germline V gene encodes CDR1 DFQATT and CDR2 SNEGSKA (reference sequence). V was clipped by 5 bases and J by 6 bases; unmatched bases: 16. The CDR3 DNA reads TGCAGTGCTCCTCGAAGCCGGAGCGGGAGTCGGGATACGCAGTATTTT. As protein: CSAPRSRSGSRDTQYF.

The V and J genes are TRBV9 and TRBJ2-2; TRBD1 aligns across 9 bases. V was clipped by 3 bases and J by 7 bases; unmatched bases: 10. From germline, CDR1 is SGDLS and CDR2 YYNGEE. This CDR3 has 16 amino acids. CDR3 residues: CASSATGTGSNGELFF. In DNA form, the CDR3 reads TGTGCCAGCAGCGCAACCGGGACAGGGTCGAACGGGGAGCTGTTTTTT.

This clonotype was seen repeatedly, ten times or more. V is TRBV4-3 and J is TRBJ2-1; weak D call: TRBD2 (5 bases). This CDR3 is 14 amino acids long. Deletions cut 2 bases from V and 8 bases from J, with 13 bases between. The V gene's germline CDR1 is LGHNA and CDR2 YSLEER. The CDR3, as DNA: TGCGCCAGCAGCCAAAGCGCGGGTGCCTATGAGCAGTTCTTC. This encodes CASSQSAGAYEQFF.

This clonotype was seen repeatedly, ten times or more. The chain employs TRBV7-2 and TRBJ2-7, with no clear D. CDR3 size: 15 residues. CDR1 is SGHTA and CDR2 is FQGNSA in the germline V gene. With 0 bases removed from V and 9 bases from J, the gap between germline ends came to 18 bases. CDR3: CASSLAPSVSARQYF. The CDR3 DNA follows: TGTGCCAGCAGCTTAGCCCCCTCGGTCTCGGCACGGCAGTACTTC. Full variable domain (missing parts from reference TRBV7-2 and TRBJ2-7): GAGVSQSPSNKVTEKGKDVELRCDPISGHTALYWYRQSLGQGLEFLIYFQGNSAPDKSGLPSDRFSAERTGGSVSTLTIQRTQQEDSAVYLCASSLAPSVSARQYFGPGTRLTVT.

This clonotype turned up a few times. This chain joins TRBV5-1 and TRBJ1-2; 7 bases are a match to TRBD1. The V and J ends lost 0 bases and 0 bases, in that order; junction bases with no gene match: 5. The CDR3 runs to 16 residues. Per the germline V gene, CDR1 is SGHRS and CDR2 is YFSETQ. CDR3 in amino acids: CASSLGRDRANYGYTF. The CDR3 DNA reads TGCGCCAGCAGCTTGGGTCGGGACAGAGCTAACTATGGCTACACCTTC.

There are many counts of this clonotype. The CDR3 sequence is CASSLGTRGTGELFF. The CDR3 DNA follows: TGTGCCAGCAGCTTAGGGACTCGGGGAACCGGGGAGCTGTTTTTT. The rearrangement joins TRBV7-3 to TRBJ2-2, with D perhaps matching TRBD2 (6 bases). This CDR3 contains 15 residues. Germline V gene sequence: CDR1 SGHTA, CDR2 FQGTGA. V was trimmed by 2 bases and J by 5 bases, leaving 12 bases between them.

Points on this clonotype: The junction departs from germline at one end; a sequencing error may be responsible. This rearrangement joins TRBV14 to TRBJ1-1; tentatively, D is TRBD1 (6 bases). The CDR3 has 15 residues. Germline CDR1 reads SGHDN; CDR2 reads FVKESK. The CDR3 nucleotides read TGTGCCAGCAGCCTTACCCTAGGGGGGAACCCTGAAGCTTTCTTT. Residues: CASSLTLGGNPEAFF.

The J gene is TRBJ1-2, the V gene TRBV5-1, with 7 bases lining up with TRBD1. CDR3 length: 16 amino acids. Per germline, CDR1 SGHRS and CDR2 YFSETQ. Trimming took 2 bases from V and 4 from J; bases not matched to a gene: 11. DNA for the CDR3: TGCGCCAGCAGCTTAAGCGGACAGGTGGGGGTCTATGGCTACACCTTC. It translates to CASSLSGQVGVYGYTF. Variable domain in full (rest from reference TRBV5-1 and TRBJ1-2): KAGVTQTPRYLIKTRGQQVTLSCSPISGHRSVSWYQQTPGQGLQFLFEYFSETQRNKGNFPGRFSGRQFSNSRSEMNVSTLELGDSALYLCASSLSGQVGVYGYTFGSGTRLTVV.

This clonotype has only a few counts. This chain connects TRBV5-1 to TRBJ2-1, with D maybe TRBD1 (5 bases). Between the trimmed V and J ends, which lost 1 base and 0 bases, there was a span of 11 bases. The CDR3 totals 16 residues. The V gene's germline CDR1 is SGHRS and CDR2 YFSETQ. The CDR3 spells CASSLLTASSYNEQFF. The CDR3 DNA reads as TGCGCCAGCAGCTTGCTGACAGCTAGCTCCTACAATGAGCAGTTCTTC.

In DNA, the CDR3 is TGCAGTGCTACCACACAGGGGAGCTATGGCTACACCTTC. Translated: CSATTQGSYGYTF. The chain recombines TRBV20-1 with TRBJ1-2; TRBD1 matches 7 bases. Germline V gene sequence: CDR1 DFQATT, CDR2 SNEGSKA (reference sequence). Trimming took 4 bases from V and 4 from J; bases not matched to a gene: 6. The CDR3 covers 13 residues.